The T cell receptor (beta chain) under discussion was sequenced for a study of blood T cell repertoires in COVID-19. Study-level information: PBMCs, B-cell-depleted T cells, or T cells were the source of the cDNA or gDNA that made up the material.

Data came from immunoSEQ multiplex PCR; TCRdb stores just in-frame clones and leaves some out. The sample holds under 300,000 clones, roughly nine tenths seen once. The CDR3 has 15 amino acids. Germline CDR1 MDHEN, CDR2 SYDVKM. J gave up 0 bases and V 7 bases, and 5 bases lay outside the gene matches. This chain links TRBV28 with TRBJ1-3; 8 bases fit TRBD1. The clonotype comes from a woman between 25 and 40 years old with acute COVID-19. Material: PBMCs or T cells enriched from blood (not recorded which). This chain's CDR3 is CASNQGQASGNTIYF. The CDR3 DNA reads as TGTGCCAGCAACCAGGGACAGGCCTCTGGAAACACCATATATTTT.